Below are 24 T cell receptor beta chains sequenced from a single sample in a study of beta chain features in type 1 diabetes. Expressed TCRB transcripts got sequenced, as all isolated RNA was reverse transcribed. Sequenced by immunoSEQ multiplex PCR; TCRdb stores in-frame clones only, minus some. This sample yields 200,000 to 300,000 clones, of which around 14% are seen a single time; about 0.03% belongs to the top ten. Sequences were obtained from naive CD4+ T cells from blood. These receptor sequences come from a middle-aged woman in good health.

This clone was observed a handful of times. The V and J genes are TRBV18 and TRBJ2-3; D gene ambiguous. Looked up from germline, CDR1 is KGHSH and CDR2 is LQKENI. V shed 1 base and J shed 6 bases, with 11 bases lying between them. The CDR3 loop spans 14 amino acids. The CDR3 DNA sequence: TGTGCCAGCTCACCACGTTCTATGATGGATACGCAGTATTTT. Its protein product is CASSPRSMMDTQYF.

The sample holds a few counts of this clone. The chain couples TRBV2 to TRBJ2-5; D might be TRBD1 (6 bases). The length of the CDR3 is 12 residues. V was clipped by 8 bases and J by 0 bases, with 7 bases between them. Germline assignment: CDR1 SNHLY and CDR2 FYNNEI. As DNA, the CDR3 is TGTGCCAGCCAGGGGAACCAAGAGACCCAGTACTTC. Translation gives CASQGNQETQYF.

This sequence joins TRBV14 and TRBJ2-7, with D unresolved. Trimming left V 0 bases short and J 1 base short, with 4 bases between. CDR1 is SGHDN, CDR2 FVKESK, per germline. CDR3 size: 13 residues. The DNA for the CDR3 is TGTGCCAGCAGCCAAGACCGGTCCTACGAGCAGTACTTC. Its protein is CASSQDRSYEQYF. The full variable domain, its missing parts supplied by reference TRBV14 and TRBJ2-7, is EAGVTQFPSHSVIEKGQTVTLRCDPISGHDNLYWYRRVMGKEIKFLLHFVKESKQDESGMPNNRFLAERTGGTYSTLKVQPAELEDSGVYFCASSQDRSYEQYFGPGTRLTVT.

The chain is built from TRBV19 and TRBJ1-3, with D perhaps TRBD1 (5 bases). The ends were cut back, 1 base at V and 0 bases at J, with 7 bases in the middle. CDR1 LNHDA and CDR2 SQIVND come from the germline V gene (reference sequence). This CDR3 comprises 15 residues. The DNA for the CDR3 is TGTGCCAGTAGTATAGGACAGAGCTCTGGAAACACCATATATTTT. Translated, it gives CASSIGQSSGNTIYF.

The chain recombines TRBV18 with TRBJ2-1; weak D call: TRBD2 (6 bases). Germline CDR1 reads KGHSH; CDR2 reads LQKENI. Deletions cut 3 bases from V and 11 bases from J, with 14 bases between. CDR3 length: 13 amino acids. This CDR3 is CASSPIAEGKQFF. The CDR3 DNA reads as TGTGCCAGCTCACCGATAGCGGAAGGGAAGCAGTTCTTC.

This chain links TRBV7-9 with TRBJ1-3, with D possibly matching TRBD1 (6 bases). V lost 5 bases and J 3 bases, leaving 11 bases between the germline ends. The V gene's germline CDR1 is SEHNR and CDR2 FQNEAQ (reference sequence). This CDR3 is built from 14 residues. The CDR3: CASSAGVYGNTIYF. DNA for the CDR3: TGTGCCAGCAGCGCAGGGGTGTATGGAAACACCATATATTTT.

This clone occurred a few times. V usage is TRBV5-1 and J usage is TRBJ2-2, with TRBD2 matching 8 bases. Germline assignment: CDR1 SGHRS and CDR2 YFSETQ. Trimming took 6 bases from V and 3 from J; bases not matched to a gene: 10. The CDR3 sequence is 16 residues long. The CDR3 DNA sequence: TGCGCCAGCAACCGGGGTAGCGGGGTTTACACCGGGGAGCTGTTTTTT. It specifies CASNRGSGVYTGELFF.

This clone was found many times. The chain is built from TRBV9 and TRBJ2-3, with D perhaps matching TRBD1 (6 bases). CDR3 length: 13 amino acids. With 2 bases removed from V and 10 bases from J, the gap between germline ends came to 14 bases. Looked up from germline, CDR1 is SGDLS and CDR2 is YYNGEE. This CDR3 is CASSVTRGSAQYF. For the CDR3, the DNA is TGTGCCAGCAGCGTGACGAGGGGGAGTGCGCAGTATTTT.

This clone was seen a handful of times. The rearrangement joins TRBV11-2 to TRBJ1-2; TRBD1 might be the D (6 bases). The CDR3 extends over 15 amino acids. Germline V gene lookup returns CDR1 SGHAT and CDR2 FQNNGV. Trimming took off 5 bases at V and 7 bases at J, with 20 bases between the two ends. CDR3 loop: CASSTQQGREGGYTF. The CDR3 DNA follows: TGTGCCAGCAGCACACAACAGGGTCGAGAGGGTGGCTACACCTTC.

There are a few counts of this clone. This rearrangement joins TRBV7-9 to TRBJ2-2; TRBD1 might be the D (7 bases). The ends were cut back, 5 bases at V and 4 bases at J, with 26 bases in the middle. From germline, CDR1 is SEHNR and CDR2 FQNEAQ (reference sequence). The CDR3 extends over 19 amino acids. The CDR3 sequence: CASSPINRGRGYATGELFF. The DNA for the CDR3 is TGTGCCAGCAGCCCAATCAACAGGGGTCGGGGGTATGCCACCGGGGAGCTGTTTTTT.

The J gene is TRBJ1-6, the V gene TRBV2; D ambiguous. The CDR3 runs 16 residues. Deletions cut 2 bases from V and 4 bases from J, with 12 bases between. Per germline, CDR1 SNHLY and CDR2 FYNNEI. CDR3 sequence reads: CASSEYPSGYNSPLHF. The CDR3 nucleotides read TGTGCCAGCAGTGAATACCCGTCAGGTTATAATTCACCCCTCCACTTT. The complete variable domain, with remaining parts taken from reference TRBV2 and TRBJ1-6, reads EPEVTQTPSHQVTQMGQEVILRCVPISNHLYFYWYRQILGQKVEFLVSFYNNEISEKSEIFDDQFSVERPDGSNFTLKIRSTKLEDSAMYFCASSEYPSGYNSPLHFGNGTRLTVT.

The genes are TRBV7-9 and TRBJ1-1, with D perhaps TRBD1 (5 bases). Trimming removed 1 base from V and 11 bases from J, with 11 bases in between. Per germline, CDR1 SEHNR and CDR2 FQNEAQ (reference sequence). CDR3 length: 12 amino acids. DNA for the CDR3: TGTGCCAGCAGCTTAGAGGGAGGGGCGGCTTTCTTT. Its protein product is CASSLEGGAAFF.

This chain uses TRBV5-1 with TRBJ1-2, with TRBD1 identical over 11 bases. The CDR3 spans 15 residues. V lost 3 bases and J lost 1; bases outside the gene matches: 2. Per the germline V gene, CDR1 is SGHRS and CDR2 is YFSETQ. In DNA form, the CDR3 reads TGCGCCAGCAGCTCGGGGACAGGGGGTAACTATGGCTACACCTTC. Translation gives CASSSGTGGNYGYTF.

The chain uses TRBV15 and TRBJ2-7; 7 bases line up with TRBD2. In germline, CDR1 is LNHNV, CDR2 YYDKDF (reference sequence). The ends lost 0 bases at V and 4 bases at J; junction bases unmatched: 9. The CDR3 runs to 16 residues. The DNA for the CDR3 is TGTGCCACCAGCAGAGATCGCGCTAGCGGTGTATACGAGCAGTACTTC. Encoded protein: CATSRDRASGVYEQYF.

The CDR3 coding sequence is TGTGCCAGCAGTTCCCTCACTGAAGCTTTCTTT. This codes for CASSSLTEAFF. The chain uses TRBV6-5 and TRBJ1-1; D is uncertain. The CDR3 consists of 11 residues. Per the germline V gene, CDR1 is MNHEY and CDR2 is SVGAGI. V gave up 4 bases and J gave up 4 bases, with 4 bases separating them.

CDR3 protein: CASTLQLREKLFF. The CDR3 region has the DNA TGTGCCAGCACCCTACAGCTTCGGGAAAAACTGTTTTTT. V and J are TRBV7-8 and TRBJ1-4, with D unclear. Per the germline V gene, CDR1 is SGHVS and CDR2 is FQNEAQ. V was shortened by 7 bases and J by 8 bases, with 14 bases between the two germline ends. The CDR3 extends over 13 amino acids.

This chain links TRBV6-5 with TRBJ2-5; 7 positions agree with TRBD1. Germline V gene data show CDR1 as MNHEY and CDR2 as SVGAGI. V shed 5 bases, J shed 1 base, and the junction held 4 bases outside the gene matches. CDR3 length equals 14 residues. The CDR3: CASSRQGIQETQYF. CDR3 sequence (DNA): TGTGCCAGCAGTCGACAGGGAATCCAAGAGACCCAGTACTTC.

This clone was seen more than once but under ten times. V and J are TRBV5-4 and TRBJ1-6; TRBD1 matches 7 bases. Looked up from germline, CDR1 is SGHNT and CDR2 is YYREEE (reference sequence). Trimming cost V 0 bases and J 5 bases; bases outside gene matches: 2. The CDR3 spans 15 residues. The CDR3 reads CASSLVGQNNSPLHF. The CDR3 region has the DNA TGTGCCAGCAGCTTGGTGGGACAGAATAATTCACCCCTCCACTTT.

The chain couples TRBV7-9 to TRBJ2-7, with no clear D. The CDR3 spans 15 residues. The V end was cut by 5 bases, the J end by 0 bases, with 14 bases between. The V gene's germline CDR1 is SEHNR and CDR2 FQNEAQ (reference sequence). The chain's CDR3 is CASSPQVPFSYEQYF. The CDR3 DNA reads TGTGCCAGCAGCCCTCAGGTCCCGTTCTCCTACGAGCAGTACTTC. Drawing the rest from reference TRBV7-9 and TRBJ2-7, the complete variable domain is DTGVSQNPRHKITKRGQNVTFRCDPISEHNRLYWYRQTLGQGPEFLTYFQNEAQLEKSRLLSDRFSAERPKGSFSTLEIQRTEQGDSAMYLCASSPQVPFSYEQYFGPGTRLTVT.

The chain links TRBV19 to TRBJ2-7; 9 bases agree with TRBD1. This CDR3 has 14 amino acids. The germline CDR1 and CDR2 sequences are LNHDA and SQIVND (reference sequence). Germline trimming cut 5 bases from V and 3 bases from J; bases unmatched to any gene: 5. CDR3 nucleotide sequence: TGTGCCAGTAGTCAACAGGGGGCTATCTACGAGCAGTACTTC. It yields the protein CASSQQGAIYEQYF.

There are a few counts of this clone. This chain uses TRBV19 with TRBJ2-7; 7 bases agree with TRBD1. The CDR3 totals 14 residues. V was pared by 6 bases and J by 4 bases, with 9 bases of the junction left unmatched. CDR1 is LNHDA, CDR2 SQIVND, per germline (reference sequence). The CDR3: CASRDPGQTYEQYF. The CDR3, as DNA: TGTGCCAGTAGGGATCCGGGACAGACTTACGAGCAGTACTTC.

In its sample, this clone was seen a few times. CDR3 amino acids: CASSQDLAGGTDTQYF. CDR3 DNA: TGCGCCAGCAGCCAAGATCTTGCGGGGGGCACAGATACGCAGTATTTT. The V gene is TRBV4-3, the J gene TRBJ2-3; 7 bases line up with TRBD2. V shed 0 bases, J shed 1 base, and the junction held 4 bases outside the gene matches. Germline V CDR1 and CDR2: LGHNA, YSLEER. The CDR3 extends over 16 amino acids.

The rearrangement joins TRBV11-2 to TRBJ2-1; D is possibly TRBD1 (6 bases). The length of the CDR3 is 15 residues. The germline V and J ends were trimmed by 1 base and 7 bases, with 14 bases remaining between them. Germline V gene sequence: CDR1 SGHAT, CDR2 FQNNGV. The CDR3 reads CASSLGGGVGNEQFF. In DNA form, the CDR3 reads TGTGCCAGCAGCTTAGGAGGGGGTGTCGGGAATGAGCAGTTCTTC.

This clone was counted a few times. The chain uses TRBV5-4 and TRBJ2-5, with 9 bases that match TRBD1. Germline CDR1 reads SGHNT; CDR2 reads YYREEE (reference sequence). Trimming cost V 4 bases and J 11 bases; bases outside gene matches: 12. This CDR3 has 14 residues. The CDR3 protein is CASSLASDRGLQYF. DNA of the CDR3: TGTGCCAGCAGCCTAGCCTCGGACAGGGGCCTGCAGTACTTC. Supplemented by reference TRBV5-4 and TRBJ2-5, the full variable domain reads ETGVTQSPTHLIKTRGQQVTLRCSSQSGHNTVSWYQQALGQGPQFIFQYYREEENGRGNFPPRFSGLQFPNYSSELNVNALELDDSALYLCASSLASDRGLQYFGPGTRLLVL.